One T cell receptor beta chain is described in this entry. Its antigen is unidentified. CDR1 GTSNPN and CDR2 SVGIG come from the germline V gene (reference sequence). V was pared by 0 bases and J by 7 bases, with 10 bases between. The CDR3 totals 12 residues. The record originates from a study of shared clonotypes between healthy human individuals. Study observations and caveats: With few donors, the genetic and exposure-history diversity represented was limited.

The repertoire was sequenced with immunoSEQ multiplex PCR; TCRdb's copy has only in-frame clones and lacks some. The sample carries 650,000 to 800,000 clones, about 90% recorded once. Naive CD8 cells lacked CD45RO and underwent positive selection for CCR7, leaving out terminally differentiated effector memory CD45RA+ cells. Source material: naive CD8+ T cells sorted from blood. This TCR came from a man younger than 40 in good health. The V and J genes are TRBV30 and TRBJ2-7, with D hard to call. Written as DNA, the CDR3 is TGTGCCTGGAGTGTAGACGGAGTAGAGCAGTACTTC. It translates to CAWSVDGVEQYF.